This T cell receptor (beta chain) appears in the sequencing data of a study of blood T cell repertoires in COVID-19. Study at large: Some COVID-19 samples were acute and others convalescent; all came from the United States, Italy and Spain. T cells, B-cell-depleted T cells, or PBMCs provided the cDNA or gDNA that served as material.

Per the study methods: By means of reference gene primer amplification, nucleated cell counts were estimated. TCRdb's copy holds only in-frame clones and misses some; the assay was immunoSEQ multiplex PCR. That table is the source of V, J and clone size, and D and trimming were worked out from the DNA. The data show some 400,000 clones, approximately 89% seen once. The CDR3 contains 16 residues. V shed 3 bases, J shed 2 bases, and the junction held 5 bases outside the gene matches. Germline V gene data show CDR1 as LGHDT and CDR2 as YNNKEL (reference sequence). Patients at the Seattle site were enrolled during active infection and followed longitudinally.

The sample taken for sequencing was peripheral blood. The chain joins TRBV3-1 (or the pseudogene TRBV3-2) to TRBJ2-7; 12 nucleotides agree with TRBD1. The TCR comes from a woman aged 60-75 years with COVID-19, enrolled during active disease. The DNA of the CDR3 is TGTGCCAGCAGCCAGCAGGGACAGGGGGCTACCTACGAGCAGTACTTC. Translation gives CASSQQGQGATYEQYF.